This entry is about one T cell receptor (beta chain). The data derive from a study of OX40 agonist ivuxolimab in advanced cancers. Assay: immunoSEQ multiplex PCR; the TCRdb copy retains only in-frame clones and omits some. The sample shows approximately 90,000 clones, roughly 89% of them seen only once. Sequences were derived from CD4+ or CD8+ T cells sorted from blood, sampled in a trial of the OX40 agonist ivuxolimab. This sequence was found in an adult with an advanced solid tumor such as melanoma, head and neck, liver or kidney cancer.

This chain's CDR3 is CASSLGRLEETQYF. Here the CDR3 DNA reads TGCGCCAGCAGCTTGGGTCGCTTGGAGGAGACCCAGTACTTC. The V and J genes are TRBV5-1 and TRBJ2-5, with D unresolved. The CDR3 is 14 amino acids. V gave up 0 bases and J gave up 5 bases, with 11 bases separating them. Germline V gene data show CDR1 as SGHRS and CDR2 as YFSETQ.